This passage covers 14 T cell receptor beta chains from one sample sequenced in a study of PD-1 blockade in classical Hodgkin lymphoma. Profiling relied on immunoSEQ multiplex PCR, and the TCRdb table lists in-frame clones only, not all of them. This table has roughly 86,000 clones, over 80% appearing once. Time point meaning: cycle 4 day 1 (C4D1), after more than five weeks of nivolumab. Relapses following autologous stem cell transplantation were seen in all patients, with brentuximab vedotin exposure varying. The source was peripheral blood mononuclear cells (PBMCs), collected before the fourth cycle of nivolumab. The receptors originated from a human donor with classical Hodgkin lymphoma.

This clone was detected a few times. The chain has TRBV13 and TRBJ1-1; the match to TRBD1 covers 7 bases. V dropped 4 bases and J dropped 2; count of bases not matched to a gene: 7. The CDR3 is 15 residues long. Germline V lookup: CDR1 PRHDT, CDR2 FYEKMQ (reference sequence). CDR3 in DNA: TGTGCCAGCAGCTCGACAGGGCTGAGAAACACTGAAGCTTTCTTT. Translating gives CASSSTGLRNTEAFF.

The V and J genes are TRBV28 and TRBJ1-2, with D unclear. This CDR3 has 13 amino acids. The germline V gene has CDR1 MDHEN and CDR2 SYDVKM. V lost 7 bases and J 8 bases, leaving 17 bases between the germline ends. CDR3 DNA sequence: TGTGCCAGCAAGATTGGGATCCCGGGGGGCTACACCTTC. Translation gives CASKIGIPGGYTF.

This rearrangement joins TRBV10-3 to TRBJ2-7; perhaps D is TRBD1 or TRBD2 (6 bases each). This CDR3 is 14 amino acids long. V lost 10 bases and J 0 bases, leaving 16 bases between the germline ends. CDR1 is ENHRY, CDR2 SYGVKD, per germline. CDR3 in amino acids: CATWDTGSSYEQYF. The CDR3 nucleotides read TGTGCCACCTGGGACACCGGGAGCTCCTACGAGCAGTACTTC.

The CDR3 sequence is CASSVDEGGGETQYF. The CDR3 region has the DNA TGTGCCAGCAGCGTAGATGAGGGAGGCGGAGAGACCCAGTACTTC. The V and J genes are TRBV9 and TRBJ2-5, with D maybe TRBD2 (6 bases). This CDR3 is 15 amino acids long. V shed 0 bases and J shed 4 bases, with 13 bases lying between them. Germline V gene sequence: CDR1 SGDLS, CDR2 YYNGEE.

This rearrangement joins TRBV5-1 to TRBJ1-1; 8 bases map to TRBD1. The CDR3 extends over 16 amino acids. V gave up 0 bases and J gave up 2 bases; unmatched junction bases: 6. Germline CDR1 reads SGHRS; CDR2 reads YFSETQ. The DNA of the CDR3 is TGCGCCAGCAGCTTGGCCCCCACAGGGGGAAACACTGAAGCTTTCTTT. This gives the protein CASSLAPTGGNTEAFF.

This clone was picked up one time. This chain uses TRBV10-3 with TRBJ2-7; 7 nucleotides agree with TRBD2. The CDR3 runs 16 residues. With 4 bases clipped from V and 2 bases from J, the junction kept 11 bases outside the gene matches. Looked up from germline, CDR1 is ENHRY and CDR2 is SYGVKD. CDR3 sequence (DNA): TGTGCCATCAGTGGGGCGGGCGGGAGCGACCCCTACGAGCAGTACTTC. Encoded protein: CAISGAGGSDPYEQYF.

The CDR3 DNA reads TGTGCCAGCAGTTACCAGGACAGGGACTACGAGCAGTACTTC. Protein sequence: CASSYQDRDYEQYF. The genes are TRBV6-5 and TRBJ2-7; the match to TRBD1 covers 8 bases. V dropped 2 bases and J dropped 3; count of bases not matched to a gene: 3. The length of the CDR3 is 14 residues. Germline CDR1 is MNHEY and CDR2 is SVGAGI.

The V gene is TRBV18, the J gene TRBJ1-1; maybe TRBD1 (6 bases). The V gene lost 3 bases and the J gene lost 4 bases, with 27 bases spanning the gap. This CDR3 region has 19 residues. Germline V gives CDR1 KGHSH, CDR2 LQKENI. The CDR3 nucleotides are TGTGCCAGCTCACCGCTGCCGGGGGGCGCTATGGTGACCGGCACTGAAGCTTTCTTT. Translation gives CASSPLPGGAMVTGTEAFF.

The CDR3 DNA sequence: TGTGCCTGGAGTAGCCCAGGGGGCAATCAGCCCCAGCATTTT. Protein: CAWSSPGGNQPQHF. The chain uses TRBV30 and TRBJ1-5; D is perhaps TRBD1 (6 bases). CDR1 is GTSNPN, CDR2 SVGIG, per germline (reference sequence). The CDR3 is 14 amino acids. V was shortened by 2 bases and J by 2 bases, with 10 bases between the two germline ends.

A few counts support this clone. The chain combines TRBV19 with TRBJ2-7, with no clear D. This CDR3 spans 12 amino acids. Trimming took 7 bases from V and 9 from J, leaving 16 bases between them. Germline V gene sequence: CDR1 LNHDA, CDR2 SQIVND (reference sequence). CDR3 in DNA: TGTGCCAGTAAGCGAGAACCAGGCGCGCAGTACTTC. Its protein is CASKREPGAQYF.

The chain has TRBV29-1 and TRBJ2-3, with D maybe TRBD1 (6 bases). Germline CDR1 reads SQVTM; CDR2 reads ANQGSEA. This CDR3 is 14 amino acids long. Between the trimmed V and J ends, which lost 4 bases and 1 base, there was a span of 12 bases. CDR3 loop: CSVGAGAGTDTQYF. In nucleotides, the CDR3 is TGCAGCGTTGGGGCAGGGGCAGGCACAGATACGCAGTATTTT.

V is TRBV30 and J is TRBJ1-2; no reliable D call. The CDR3 contains 14 residues. V lost 1 base and J lost 0, with 9 bases in between. Germline lookup yields CDR1 GTSNPN and CDR2 SVGIG (reference sequence). CDR3: CAWSGVSANYGYTF. CDR3 DNA sequence: TGTGCCTGGAGTGGGGTTTCAGCTAACTATGGCTACACCTTC.

This chain links TRBV7-2 with TRBJ1-3; 8 bases align to TRBD1. Germline CDR1 SGHTA, CDR2 FQGNSA. The V gene end was trimmed by 5 bases and the J gene end by 0 bases; junction bases not matched to a gene: 15. This CDR3 spans 19 amino acids. The chain's CDR3 is CASSPDRAFTTHSGNTIYF. DNA for the CDR3: TGTGCCAGCAGCCCGGACAGGGCATTTACAACGCACTCTGGAAACACCATATATTTT.

This clone was observed a single time. The rearrangement joins TRBV2 to TRBJ2-1; no definite D call. Germline V CDR1 and CDR2: SNHLY, FYNNEI. V was shortened by 10 bases and J by 5 bases, with 9 bases between the two germline ends. This CDR3 contains 11 residues. This CDR3 is CATLANNEQFF. CDR3 bases: TGTGCCACTCTGGCGAACAATGAGCAGTTCTTC.